The 19 T cell receptor beta chains below all came from one sample that was sequenced in a study of T cell responses to AZD1222 COVID-19 vaccine. The data were produced by immunoSEQ multiplex PCR, yet TCRdb's version contains in-frame clones alone and is incomplete. The sample carries 70,000 or so clones, about nine tenths recorded once. The sequencing used peripheral blood, collected on day 0 of AZD1222 vaccination. Receptors were obtained from an adult in good health.

The chain links TRBV24-1 to TRBJ2-3; D might be TRBD1 or TRBD2, each matching 5 bases. V was shortened by 2 bases and J by 7 bases, with 9 bases between the two germline ends. Germline CDR1 is KGHDR and CDR2 is SFDVKD. The CDR3 loop spans 13 amino acids. CDR3 bases: TGTGCCACCAGTGATTCGCAGGGACATACGCAGTATTTT. Protein product: CATSDSQGHTQYF.

V gene TRBV19 combines with J gene TRBJ1-1, with D possibly TRBD1 on 5 matching bases. V was trimmed by 6 bases and J by 7 bases, leaving 12 bases between them. CDR1 is LNHDA, CDR2 SQIVND, per germline (reference sequence). This CDR3 contains 12 residues. The chain's CDR3 is CASSRGTFEAFF. CDR3 bases: TGTGCCAGTAGCCGAGGGACGTTTGAAGCTTTCTTT.

The J gene is TRBJ1-6, the V gene TRBV5-1; a possible D gene is TRBD1 (6 bases). Germline CDR1 reads SGHRS; CDR2 reads YFSETQ. The CDR3 contains 15 residues. V lost 4 bases and J 10 bases, leaving 18 bases between the germline ends. The CDR3 reads CASSLMGGQGSPLHF. The DNA of the CDR3 is TGCGCCAGCAGCCTGATGGGGGGTCAGGGGTCACCCCTCCACTTT. Complete variable domain (other parts from reference TRBV5-1 and TRBJ1-6): KAGVTQTPRYLIKTRGQQVTLSCSPISGHRSVSWYQQTPGQGLQFLFEYFSETQRNKGNFPGRFSGRQFSNSRSEMNVSTLELGDSALYLCASSLMGGQGSPLHFGNGTRLTVT.

The chain combines TRBV19 with TRBJ1-2; 7 nucleotides align to TRBD1. The CDR3 extends over 13 amino acids. The V gene end was trimmed by 7 bases and the J gene end by 1 base; junction bases not matched to a gene: 3. Germline values: CDR1 LNHDA, CDR2 SQIVND (reference sequence). The CDR3 DNA sequence: TGTGCCAGTAACAGACAGGGTAACTATGGCTACACCTTC. This codes for CASNRQGNYGYTF.

CDR3 coding DNA: TGTGCCAGCAGCGCAACCTTGACAGGGAGCTCCTACGAGCAGTACTTC. Translating gives CASSATLTGSSYEQYF. The rearrangement links TRBV9 to TRBJ2-7; 7 bases are a match to TRBD1. CDR3 length: 16 amino acids. Germline V gene data show CDR1 as SGDLS and CDR2 as YYNGEE. V lost 3 bases, J lost 0 bases, and 9 bases stayed unmatched.

The chain couples TRBV19 to TRBJ1-6; D gene unclear. The ends were cut back, 4 bases at V and 5 bases at J, with 6 bases in the middle. CDR1 LNHDA and CDR2 SQIVND come from the germline V gene (reference sequence). CDR3 length: 13 amino acids. CDR3 nucleotide sequence: TGTGCCAGTAGTAAACGGGATAATTCACCCCTCCACTTT. The encoded protein is CASSKRDNSPLHF.

A single count supports this clone. The V gene is TRBV7-2, the J gene TRBJ1-5; no clear D gene. V was shortened by 5 bases and J by 11 bases, with 13 bases between the two germline ends. The germline CDR1 and CDR2 sequences are SGHTA and FQGNSA. The CDR3 sequence is 12 residues long. Here the CDR3 reads CASSRAWEAQHF. For the CDR3, the DNA is TGTGCCAGCAGCCGCGCGTGGGAGGCCCAGCATTTT.

J is TRBJ1-3 and V is TRBV28, with D possibly being TRBD1 (5 bases). V lost 2 bases, J lost 2 bases, and 10 bases lay in between. The CDR3 is 15 residues long. The germline V gene has CDR1 MDHEN and CDR2 SYDVKM. CDR3 residues: CASSLQGLPGNTIYF. In nucleotides, the CDR3 is TGTGCCAGCAGTTTACAGGGTCTCCCTGGAAACACCATATATTTT.

The chain has TRBV19 and TRBJ2-4; no definite D call. Trimming cost V 2 bases and J 2 bases, with 10 bases left between them. The CDR3 has 15 residues. Germline V gene sequence: CDR1 LNHDA, CDR2 SQIVND (reference sequence). The CDR3 protein is CASSIPGPTKNIQYF. CDR3 bases: TGTGCCAGTAGTATACCCGGGCCGACCAAAAACATTCAGTACTTC.

This chain connects TRBV19 to TRBJ1-1; possibly TRBD1 for D (6 bases). The CDR3 spans 12 residues. Germline assignment: CDR1 LNHDA and CDR2 SQIVND (reference sequence). Trimming shortened V by 9 bases and J by 4 bases, and 12 bases separated the two germline ends. CDR3 sequence: CASLRGVTEAFF. Written as DNA, the CDR3 is TGTGCCAGCCTGAGGGGGGTCACTGAAGCTTTCTTT.

The rearrangement links TRBV9 to TRBJ1-4; 10 bases are a match to TRBD1. The trim removed 4 bases at V and 8 bases at J, leaving 14 bases unmatched. The CDR3 consists of 17 residues. Germline lookup yields CDR1 SGDLS and CDR2 YYNGEE. CDR3 protein: CASSLPRPGQGKEKLFF. In DNA form, the CDR3 reads TGTGCCAGCAGCCTTCCCCGACCGGGACAGGGGAAAGAAAAACTGTTTTTT.

The chain is built from TRBV18 and TRBJ2-1; no clear D. The CDR3 has 13 amino acids. The V gene lost 7 bases and the J gene lost 0 bases, with 7 bases spanning the gap. Germline V lookup: CDR1 KGHSH, CDR2 LQKENI. CDR3 coding DNA: TGTGCCAGCTTAGACCTCTCCTACAATGAGCAGTTCTTC. Translated: CASLDLSYNEQFF.

This clone was recorded once. The rearrangement uses TRBV5-1 and TRBJ2-5; TRBD2 is a possible D gene (6 bases). Trimming removed 1 base at V and 5 bases at J, with 12 bases between. CDR3 length equals 14 residues. Germline CDR1 reads SGHRS; CDR2 reads YFSETQ. The CDR3 loop reads CASSLLAVRETQYF. CDR3 nucleotides: TGCGCCAGCAGCTTGTTAGCGGTGCGGGAGACCCAGTACTTC.

The gene calls are TRBV3-1 (or the pseudogene TRBV3-2) and TRBJ2-7; the D gene is possibly TRBD1 (6 bases). V lost 4 bases to trimming and J lost 7 bases, with 20 bases between them. This CDR3 spans 15 amino acids. Germline CDR1 and CDR2: LGHDT and YNNKEL (reference sequence). The CDR3 region is CASSRSQGPGREQYF. Written as DNA, the CDR3 is TGTGCCAGCAGCCGGTCGCAGGGGCCTGGAAGAGAGCAGTACTTC.

The chain is built from TRBV6-5 and TRBJ1-1; TRBD1 matches 7 bases. V gave up 0 bases and J gave up 11 bases; unmatched junction bases: 6. The CDR3 has 13 residues. Per the germline V gene, CDR1 is MNHEY and CDR2 is SVGAGI. CDR3 nucleotides: TGTGCCAGCAGTTACTCGGACAGGCAAAGGGCTTTCTTT. Amino acid sequence: CASSYSDRQRAFF.

The chain links TRBV4-2 to TRBJ1-1; 7 nucleotides agree with TRBD1. The CDR3 spans 15 residues. The germline V gene has CDR1 LGHNA and CDR2 YNFKEQ. The J segment lost 2 bases and the V segment lost 3 bases, leaving 6 bases of the junction unmatched. In DNA, the CDR3 is TGTGCCAGCAGCCAGGCGGGACAGCAAAACACTGAAGCTTTCTTT. Protein product: CASSQAGQQNTEAFF.

The rearrangement links TRBV6-2 or TRBV6-3 to TRBJ2-7; TRBD2 matches 9 bases. J lost 4 bases, V lost 6 bases, and 10 bases had no gene match. This CDR3 has 15 amino acids. Germline CDR1 reads MNHEY; CDR2 reads SVGEGT. CDR3 bases: TGTGCCAGCAGCACCCCGGGTAGCGGGGGTTACGAGCAGTACTTC. It yields the protein CASSTPGSGGYEQYF.

The chain employs TRBV7-8 and TRBJ1-5, with 7 bases that match TRBD1. In germline, CDR1 is SGHVS, CDR2 FQNEAQ. The CDR3 has 17 amino acids. V shed 6 bases and J 0 bases; nucleotides not matched to a gene: 11. The CDR3 loop reads CASRGDRGPGSNQPQHF. The CDR3 nucleotides are TGTGCCAGCAGGGGGGATAGGGGGCCAGGTAGCAATCAGCCCCAGCATTTT. Drawing the rest from reference TRBV7-8 and TRBJ1-5, the complete variable domain is GAGVSQSPRYKVAKRGQDVALRCDPISGHVSLFWYQQALGQGPEFLTYFQNEAQLDKSGLPSDRFFAERPEGSVSTLKIQRTQQEDSAVYLCASRGDRGPGSNQPQHFGDGTRLSIL.

V and J are TRBV6-4 and TRBJ1-6, with D unclear. Per the germline V gene, CDR1 is MRHNA and CDR2 is SNTAGT. V lost 8 bases, J lost 8 bases, and 13 bases lay in between. This CDR3 spans 13 amino acids. The CDR3 protein is CASSPNQDSPLHF. CDR3 bases: TGTGCCAGCTCCCCTAATCAGGATTCACCCCTCCACTTT.